Presented here are 31 T cell receptor beta chains from one specimen sequenced in a study of T cell changes during pregnancy in multiple sclerosis. Here immunoSEQ multiplex PCR was the method, and the copy in TCRdb shows in-frame clones only, minus some. The sample includes 85,000 to 130,000 clones, around 94% of them seen just once. The sample here was peripheral blood, taken in the second trimester of pregnancy. Receptors were obtained from a female donor with multiple sclerosis, enrolled in a pregnancy study.

The CDR3 DNA sequence: TGTGCCAGCAGTGTAATTCGGGAAATCACAGATACGCAGTATTTT. The encoded protein is CASSVIREITDTQYF. V and J are TRBV2 and TRBJ2-3; maybe TRBD2 (5 bases). This CDR3 has 15 amino acids. Germline V lookup: CDR1 SNHLY, CDR2 FYNNEI. V dropped 4 bases and J dropped 2 bases, with 13 bases sitting between them.

The rearrangement links TRBV2 to TRBJ1-5; D may be TRBD1 (6 bases). Germline V gives CDR1 SNHLY, CDR2 FYNNEI. V was pared by 2 bases and J by 4 bases, with 9 bases between. This CDR3 is 14 amino acids long. The chain's CDR3 is CASSEQGRNQPQHF. The DNA of the CDR3 is TGTGCCAGCAGTGAACAGGGGAGAAATCAGCCCCAGCATTTT.

The chain uses TRBV28 and TRBJ2-7; a weak D match, TRBD2 (6 bases). CDR1 is MDHEN, CDR2 SYDVKM, per germline. The CDR3 length is 18 residues. V lost 3 bases and J 0 bases, leaving 21 bases between the germline ends. As DNA, the CDR3 is TGTGCCAGCAGTTTTTTTGCGGGAATAAACCTCAGCTCCTACGAGCAGTACTTC. Translating gives CASSFFAGINLSSYEQYF.

This chain's CDR3 is CASSHRFTYEQYF. In DNA, the CDR3 is TGTGCCAGCAGCCACAGGTTCACTTACGAGCAGTACTTC. J is TRBJ2-7 and V is TRBV7-6; maybe TRBD1 (5 bases). This CDR3 is built from 13 residues. Germline CDR1 and CDR2: SGHVS and FNYEAQ. Between the trimmed V and J ends, which lost 5 bases and 4 bases, there was a span of 12 bases.

This clone was seen more than once but under ten times. The chain is built from TRBV4-2 and TRBJ1-1; D is undetermined. The CDR3 is 13 amino acids. The V gene lost 5 bases and the J gene lost 0 bases, with 7 bases spanning the gap. Germline CDR1 is LGHNA and CDR2 is YNFKEQ. The CDR3 loop reads CASSVGMNTEAFF. The CDR3 DNA is TGTGCCAGCAGCGTGGGCATGAACACTGAAGCTTTCTTT.

V and J are TRBV7-2 and TRBJ2-1; D possibly corresponds to TRBD1 (5 bases). The CDR3 has 18 amino acids. V lost 4 bases and J lost 3, with 22 bases in between. Germline V gene data show CDR1 as SGHTA and CDR2 as FQGNSA. In DNA form, the CDR3 reads TGTGCCAGCAGCTCGCCCCGGACGGCCGTAGGGGTCTACAATGAGCAGTTCTTC. It translates to CASSSPRTAVGVYNEQFF.

This sequence joins TRBV5-1 and TRBJ2-1; 9 nucleotides match TRBD1. The germline gives CDR1 SGHRS, CDR2 YFSETQ. The V gene end was trimmed by 6 bases and the J gene end by 1 base; junction bases not matched to a gene: 5. This CDR3 has 15 residues. Here the CDR3 DNA reads TGCGCCAGCACGCCACAGGGGGCGTCCTACAATGAGCAGTTCTTC. It yields the protein CASTPQGASYNEQFF.

The chain carries TRBV5-1 and TRBJ2-5; perhaps TRBD1 as D (5 bases). Trimming removed 4 bases at V and 3 bases at J, with 16 bases between. CDR1 SGHRS and CDR2 YFSETQ come from the germline V gene. This CDR3 contains 15 residues. CDR3 nucleotides: TGCGCCAGCAGCCCCACTTCGACAGATAAAGAGACCCAGTACTTC. Its protein is CASSPTSTDKETQYF.

The rearrangement joins TRBV27 to TRBJ2-1, with TRBD2 matching over 13 bases. The CDR3 loop spans 16 amino acids. Germline-derived CDR1 and CDR2 are MNHEY and SMNVEV (reference sequence). V dropped 5 bases and J dropped 3; count of bases not matched to a gene: 4. CDR3 coding DNA: TGTGCCAGCAGTCTTAGGACTAGCGGGAGCTACAATGAGCAGTTCTTC. It specifies CASSLRTSGSYNEQFF.

V and J are TRBV9 and TRBJ2-1; perhaps TRBD2 as D (7 bases). The CDR3 covers 17 residues. V was shortened by 4 bases and J by 6 bases, with 23 bases between the two germline ends. Germline CDR1 reads SGDLS; CDR2 reads YYNGEE. The CDR3 DNA follows: TGTGCCAGCAGCTCGCCGAGGGGGGGGGCATTCTCCAATGAGCAGTTCTTC. Its protein is CASSSPRGGAFSNEQFF. Combining the CDR3 with reference TRBV9 and TRBJ2-1 gives the whole variable domain DSGVTQTPKHLITATGQRVTLRCSPRSGDLSVYWYQQSLDQGLQFLIQYYNGEERAKGNILERFSAQQFPDLHSELNLSSLELGDSALYFCASSSPRGGAFSNEQFFGPGTRLTVL.

The J gene is TRBJ1-3, the V gene TRBV5-1; D unresolved. Trimming cost V 4 bases and J 0 bases, with 11 bases left between them. Germline CDR1 reads SGHRS; CDR2 reads YFSETQ. The CDR3 extends over 15 amino acids. CDR3 loop: CASSPPGSSGNTIYF. In DNA form, the CDR3 reads TGCGCCAGCAGCCCTCCCGGGAGCTCTGGAAACACCATATATTTT.

J is TRBJ2-3 and V is TRBV5-1; weak D call: TRBD1 (5 bases). Germline CDR1 SGHRS, CDR2 YFSETQ. This CDR3 has 17 amino acids. V was shortened by 0 bases and J by 4 bases, with 18 bases between the two germline ends. CDR3 protein: CASSLGGAGIGPDTQYF. DNA for the CDR3: TGCGCCAGCAGCTTGGGAGGCGCAGGGATTGGACCAGATACGCAGTATTTT.

The rearrangement uses TRBV18 and TRBJ1-1; 8 bases agree with TRBD1. Germline V gene sequence: CDR1 KGHSH, CDR2 LQKENI. The CDR3 length is 15 residues. V lost 3 bases, J lost 2 bases, and 5 bases stayed unmatched. The DNA for the CDR3 is TGTGCCAGCTCACCGACGACAGGGGCAAACACTGAAGCTTTCTTT. It encodes CASSPTTGANTEAFF.

This clone occurred once. This sequence joins TRBV5-1 and TRBJ2-1; 7 positions match TRBD1. Per the germline V gene, CDR1 is SGHRS and CDR2 is YFSETQ. J lost 4 bases, V lost 0 bases, and 7 bases had no gene match. The CDR3 runs 16 residues. DNA for the CDR3: TGCGCCAGCAGCTTGGCCGGGACAGACCCTTACAATGAGCAGTTCTTC. It encodes CASSLAGTDPYNEQFF.

This chain connects TRBV11-1 to TRBJ2-3, with D possibly matching TRBD1 (6 bases). Between the trimmed V and J ends, which lost 6 bases and 6 bases, there was a span of 16 bases. The CDR3 is made up of 14 amino acids. Per germline, CDR1 SGHAT and CDR2 FQDESV (reference sequence). The CDR3 DNA reads as TGTGCCAGCAGTCAAGAAGGGGGATTCGATACGCAGTATTTT. Its translation is CASSQEGGFDTQYF.

The CDR3: CASSLTGGGSGYTF. In DNA, the CDR3 is TGTGCCAGCAGTTTAACGGGAGGGGGCTCCGGCTACACCTTC. The chain joins TRBV27 to TRBJ1-2; 7 bases match TRBD1. Per the germline V gene, CDR1 is MNHEY and CDR2 is SMNVEV (reference sequence). V lost 2 bases and J lost 8; bases outside the gene matches: 8. This CDR3 spans 14 amino acids.

The CDR3 DNA reads TGTGCCAGCAGTGACAGAAGCGGGACCAACACCGGGGAGCTGTTTTTT. This encodes CASSDRSGTNTGELFF. The chain has TRBV6-4 and TRBJ2-2; 7 positions match TRBD2. The germline gives CDR1 MRHNA, CDR2 SNTAGT. The CDR3 totals 16 residues. V was pared by 2 bases and J by 2 bases, with 5 bases of the junction left unmatched.

This chain joins TRBV5-4 and TRBJ1-1; TRBD1 agrees at 7 bases. V shed 4 bases, J shed 0 bases, and the junction held 6 bases outside the gene matches. The CDR3 runs to 15 residues. Germline CDR1 reads SGHNT; CDR2 reads YYREEE (reference sequence). The CDR3 loop is CASSDRDRLNTEAFF. As DNA, the CDR3 is TGTGCCAGCAGCGACCGGGACAGACTGAACACTGAAGCTTTCTTT.

This clone was counted a few times. V gene TRBV18 combines with J gene TRBJ1-2, with TRBD1 matching over 12 bases. Germline CDR1 and CDR2: KGHSH and LQKENI. The trim removed 0 bases at V and 4 bases at J, leaving 6 bases unmatched. The CDR3 spans 17 residues. CDR3 nucleotides: TGTGCCAGCTCACCACCGGGACAGGGGGCAAGTGGCTATGGCTACACCTTC. Translating gives CASSPPGQGASGYGYTF.

V usage is TRBV19 and J usage is TRBJ1-4; a weak D match, TRBD1 (5 bases). CDR3 length equals 16 residues. Germline assignment: CDR1 LNHDA and CDR2 SQIVND (reference sequence). Trimming cost V 5 bases and J 2 bases, with 15 bases left between them. Here the CDR3 DNA reads TGTGCCAGTAGTGTTTCTGGGGCGCGGACTAATGAAAAACTGTTTTTT. It specifies CASSVSGARTNEKLFF. Using reference TRBV19 and TRBJ1-4 for the parts outside the CDR3, the full variable domain is DGGITQSPKYLFRKEGQNVTLSCEQNLNHDAMYWYRQDPGQGLRLIYYSQIVNDFQKGDIAEGYSVSREKKESFPLTVTSAQKNPTAFYLCASSVSGARTNEKLFFGSGTQLSVL.

The rearrangement uses TRBV9 and TRBJ1-4, with D possibly TRBD1 on 5 matching bases. Trimming took 0 bases from V and 8 from J, leaving 14 bases between them. The CDR3 covers 15 residues. Germline V gene data show CDR1 as SGDLS and CDR2 as YYNGEE. This CDR3 is CASSVDGAVLEKLFF. CDR3 nucleotides: TGTGCCAGCAGCGTAGATGGGGCCGTCTTGGAAAAACTGTTTTTT.

This chain joins TRBV7-9 and TRBJ1-2, with D unclear. Germline loops: CDR1 SEHNR, CDR2 FQNEAQ (reference sequence). Trimming took off 11 bases at V and 6 bases at J, with 19 bases between the two ends. This CDR3 contains 13 residues. The CDR3 DNA reads as TGTGCCGGTGGCTATGCAGGCCCCCATGGCTACACCTTC. Translating it yields CAGGYAGPHGYTF.

The CDR3 DNA reads as TGTGCCTGGAGGGACAGGGGCTCCTACGAGCAGTACTTC. It codes for CAWRDRGSYEQYF. The chain is built from TRBV30 and TRBJ2-7; TRBD1 matches at 9 bases. The V gene's germline CDR1 is GTSNPN and CDR2 SVGIG (reference sequence). The V segment lost 3 bases and the J segment 0 bases; nucleotides outside the gene matches: 0. The CDR3 length is 13 residues.

The gene calls are TRBV9 and TRBJ1-6; 8 nucleotides match TRBD1. V was pared by 3 bases and J by 9 bases, with 5 bases of the junction left unmatched. The CDR3 has 14 residues. Germline CDR1 and CDR2: SGDLS and YYNGEE. The DNA of the CDR3 is TGTGCCAGCAGCGGCCCCGGGACAGGTTCACCCCTCCACTTT. Its protein is CASSGPGTGSPLHF.

V gene TRBV5-6 combines with J gene TRBJ2-7; D might be TRBD2 (6 bases). The CDR3 consists of 14 residues. In germline, CDR1 is SGHDT, CDR2 YYEEEE. Trimming stripped 5 bases from V and 0 bases from J, with 12 bases between. In nucleotides, the CDR3 is TGTGCCAGCAGAAGCCTAGCGAGCTCCTACGAGCAGTACTTC. It translates to CASRSLASSYEQYF.

The chain recombines TRBV4-2 with TRBJ2-1, with D possibly matching TRBD2 (6 bases). The CDR3 extends over 15 amino acids. V shed 0 bases and J shed 7 bases, with 13 bases lying between them. In germline, CDR1 is LGHNA, CDR2 YNFKEQ. The CDR3 sequence: CASSQELARENEQFF. CDR3 coding DNA: TGTGCCAGCAGCCAAGAACTAGCAAGGGAGAATGAGCAGTTCTTC.

CDR3 DNA sequence: TGTGCCAGCAGTGGGCCGACTGCAGCCTACGAGCAGTACTTC. Translation: CASSGPTAAYEQYF. The chain uses TRBV2 and TRBJ2-7; D not resolved. The ends were cut back, 4 bases at V and 2 bases at J, with 12 bases in the middle. Germline values: CDR1 SNHLY, CDR2 FYNNEI. CDR3 length equals 14 residues.

The sample holds a few counts of this clone. The chain has TRBV7-8 and TRBJ2-7; 8 bases match TRBD1. J lost 9 bases, V lost 0 bases, and 13 bases had no gene match. This CDR3 has 16 residues. CDR1 is SGHVS, CDR2 FQNEAQ, per germline. CDR3 sequence: CASSLADGTGASLQYF. The CDR3 coding sequence is TGTGCCAGCAGCTTAGCGGATGGGACAGGAGCTAGTTTGCAGTACTTC.

J is TRBJ1-2 and V is TRBV7-8; 7 bases fit TRBD1. With V trimmed by 3 bases and J by 5 bases, 9 bases remained unmatched. This CDR3 region has 15 residues. In germline, CDR1 is SGHVS, CDR2 FQNEAQ. CDR3 bases: TGTGCCAGCAGCTTTCAGCGACAGGGACTTTATGGCTACACCTTC. It is translated as CASSFQRQGLYGYTF.

V and J are TRBV5-1 and TRBJ2-1; 7 positions match TRBD1. CDR3 length equals 15 residues. Unmatched junction bases numbered 8, after V lost 1 base and J lost 7 bases. CDR1 is SGHRS, CDR2 YFSETQ, per germline. DNA for the CDR3: TGCGCCAGCAGCTTGTTGACAGGGAGAGGAAATGAGCAGTTCTTC. This sequence encodes CASSLLTGRGNEQFF.

The rearrangement links TRBV7-2 to TRBJ1-5, with D hard to call. V gave up 3 bases and J gave up 5 bases, with 8 bases separating them. The CDR3 loop spans 13 amino acids. Germline CDR1 SGHTA, CDR2 FQGNSA. The CDR3 sequence: CASSFSRHQPQHF. The CDR3 DNA follows: TGTGCCAGCAGCTTCTCGAGGCATCAGCCCCAGCATTTT. The variable domain in full, completed from reference TRBV7-2 and TRBJ1-5, reads GAGVSQSPSNKVTEKGKDVELRCDPISGHTALYWYRQSLGQGLEFLIYFQGNSAPDKSGLPSDRFSAERTGGSVSTLTIQRTQQEDSAVYLCASSFSRHQPQHFGDGTRLSIL.